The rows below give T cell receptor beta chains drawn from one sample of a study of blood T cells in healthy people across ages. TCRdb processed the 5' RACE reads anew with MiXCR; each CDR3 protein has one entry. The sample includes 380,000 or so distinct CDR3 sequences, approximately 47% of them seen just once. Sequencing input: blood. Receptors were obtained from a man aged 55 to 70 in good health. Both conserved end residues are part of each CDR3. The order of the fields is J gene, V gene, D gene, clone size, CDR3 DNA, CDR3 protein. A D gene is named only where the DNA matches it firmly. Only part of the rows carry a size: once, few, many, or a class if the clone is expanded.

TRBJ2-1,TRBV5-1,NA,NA,TGCGCCAGCAGCGGGAGGGGCCAGGGGGCTGTGAATGAGCAGTTCTTC,CASSGRGQGAVNEQFF
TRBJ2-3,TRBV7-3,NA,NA,TGTGCCAGCAGCTCAGGAAACACAGATACGCAGTATTTT,CASSSGNTDTQYF
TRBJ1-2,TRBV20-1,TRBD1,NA,TGCAGTGCTAAACAGGACAGGGGCACGGGTGGCTACACCTTC,CSAKQDRGTGGYTF
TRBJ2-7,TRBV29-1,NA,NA,TGCAGCGTGGCACCGGCAGGGGAGCAGTACTTC,CSVAPAGEQYF
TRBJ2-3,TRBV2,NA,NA,TGTGCCAGCAAAACAGGATTATGGACAGATACGCAGTATTTT,CASKTGLWTDTQYF
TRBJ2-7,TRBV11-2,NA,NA,TGTGCCAGCAGCCCCCCAGCGGGTCCCTACGAGCAGTACTTC,CASSPPAGPYEQYF
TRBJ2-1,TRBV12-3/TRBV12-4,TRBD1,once,TGTGCCAGCAGTTCCACAGGGGGTGGTGAGACCCAGTTCTTC,CASSSTGGGETQFF
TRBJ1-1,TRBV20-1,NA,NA,TGCAGTGCCGCCAGGCCAGGAACCATGAACACTGAAGCTTTCTTT,CSAARPGTMNTEAFF
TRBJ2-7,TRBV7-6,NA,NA,TGTGCCAGCAGCTTATGGTCAGGGGCTACCTCCTACGAGCAGTACTTC,CASSLWSGATSYEQYF
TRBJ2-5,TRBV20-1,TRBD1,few,TGCAGTGCTAGTCCCGGGACAGGGACTGGGGAGACCCAGTACTTC,CSASPGTGTGETQYF
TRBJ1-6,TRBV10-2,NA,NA,TGCGCCAGCAGTGAGGTCCCGGCAGGGAGCTCCTATAATTCACCCCTCCACTTT,CASSEVPAGSSYNSPLHF
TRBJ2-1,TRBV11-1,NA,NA,TGTGCCGGCAGCTCGCGGACTGGCTCCTACAATGAGCAGTTCTTC,CAGSSRTGSYNEQFF
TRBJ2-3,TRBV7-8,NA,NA,TGTGCCAGCAGCTTAGCGATCGCACCCGGCACAGATACGCAGTATTTT,CASSLAIAPGTDTQYF
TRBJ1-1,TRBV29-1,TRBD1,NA,TGCAGTGCCCGGGACAGGGGTGGGACTGAAGCTTTCTTT,CSARDRGGTEAFF
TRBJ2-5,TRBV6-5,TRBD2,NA,TGTGCCAGCACCCTACTAGCGGGGGGCCAAGAGACCCAGTACTTC,CASTLLAGGQETQYF
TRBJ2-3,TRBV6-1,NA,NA,TGTGCCAGCAGTGAATGGGGCCGAACCCACACAGATACGCAGTATTTT,CASSEWGRTHTDTQYF
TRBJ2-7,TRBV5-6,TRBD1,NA,TGTGCCAGCAGCTTGGAGGGGACAGGGAGCTACGAGCAGTACTTC,CASSLEGTGSYEQYF
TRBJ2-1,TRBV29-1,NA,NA,TGCAGCGCCCTGAGACTAGACTTCTATCGAGAGCAGTTCTTC,CSALRLDFYREQFF
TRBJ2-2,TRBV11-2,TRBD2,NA,TGTGCCAGCAGCTTAGTAGCGGGATACACCGGGGAGCTGTTTTTT,CASSLVAGYTGELFF
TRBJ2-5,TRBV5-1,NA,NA,TGCGCCGGCAGCTTGGTCATGGAGACCCAGTACTTC,CAGSLVMETQYF
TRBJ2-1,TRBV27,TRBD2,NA,TGTGCCAGCAGTTTAGAAATCAGGACGGTAGCGGGGGAGCAGTTCTTC,CASSLEIRTVAGEQFF
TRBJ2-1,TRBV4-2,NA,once,TGTGCCAGCAGCGACGACTGGCGGGGCAATGAGCAGTTCTTC,CASSDDWRGNEQFF
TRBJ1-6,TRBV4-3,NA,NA,TGCGCCAGCAGCCAAGATTCGGGCAATGGGTATAATTCACCCCTCCACTTT,CASSQDSGNGYNSPLHF
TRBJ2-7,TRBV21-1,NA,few,TGTGCCAGCAGCAAAGAATACAGAACCTACGAGCAGTACTTC,CASSKEYRTYEQYF
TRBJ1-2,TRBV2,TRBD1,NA,TGTGCCAGCAGTGCAATAGGGGGCGCAGATGGCTACACCTTC,CASSAIGGADGYTF